The rows below give T cell receptor beta chains drawn from one sample of a study of blood T cells in healthy people across ages. TCRdb reprocessed the 5' RACE reads via MiXCR and lists one record per CDR3 protein. The sample holds approximately 400,000 distinct CDR3 sequences; about 49% are singletons and the top ten take approximately 51%. Source material: blood. These receptors originate from a man in his sixties in good health. Each CDR3 is given with its conserved first and last residue. Fields, in order: clone size, D gene, J gene, V gene, CDR3 DNA, CDR3 protein. The D gene is left open where the match is weak. Clone size is not always given. Where it is, it says once, few, many or a class for expanded clones.

>NA|TRBD2|TRBJ2-5|TRBV7-9
TGTGCCAGCAGCGCCCGGACTAGCGGTAATCAAGAGACCCAGTACTTC
CASSARTSGNQETQYF
>few|TRBD2|TRBJ2-5|TRBV11-2
TGTGCCAGCAGCTTGCCCGGACTAGAAGTCCGGACCCAGTACTTC
CASSLPGLEVRTQYF
>few|TRBD2|TRBJ2-3|TRBV20-1
TGCAGTGCTAGAGATCTCTTAGCGGGGGGCCCTCGGGATACGCAGTATTTT
CSARDLLAGGPRDTQYF
>NA|TRBD1|TRBJ2-7|TRBV5-1
TGCGCCAGCAGCTCGGTGCCCGGGACAGCCTACGAGCAGTACTTC
CASSSVPGTAYEQYF
>NA|NA|TRBJ2-6|TRBV30
TGTGCCTCCTCGGGACAAATCTCTGGGGCCAACGTCCTGACTTTC
CASSGQISGANVLTF
>few|NA|TRBJ1-2|TRBV25-1
TGTGCCAGCACGGGGGCCTTCGGTGGCTACACCTTC
CASTGAFGGYTF
>NA|TRBD1|TRBJ1-6|TRBV12-3/TRBV12-4
TGTGCCAGCACTCCGGACAGGGGGCAAAATTCACCCCTCCACTTT
CASTPDRGQNSPLHF
>few|TRBD2|TRBJ2-3|TRBV5-1
TGCGCCAGCAGCTTTCAAAGCGGGAGGAGCACAGATACGCAGTATTTT
CASSFQSGRSTDTQYF
>NA|TRBD1|TRBJ2-7|TRBV7-2
TGTGCCAGCAGCTCGACAGGGTCCAAAGGGGGTGAGCAGTACTTC
CASSSTGSKGGEQYF
>NA|TRBD2|TRBJ2-5|TRBV10-1
TGCGCCAGCAGTGGACCCCTAGCGGGGGGAGACCAAGAGACCCAGTACTTC
CASSGPLAGGDQETQYF
>many|NA|TRBJ2-1|TRBV29-1
TGCAGCGTATTACGCGGGACGCCCAACAATGAGCAGTTCTTC
CSVLRGTPNNEQFF
>NA|TRBD1|TRBJ2-5|TRBV20-1
TGCAGTGCCAGTTCGGGACAGCAAGAGACCCAGTACTTC
CSASSGQQETQYF
>few|NA|TRBJ1-6|TRBV7-8
TGTGCCAGCAGCCCTCGGGACGCATCAAATTCACCCCTCCACTTT
CASSPRDASNSPLHF
>NA|NA|TRBJ2-7|TRBV20-1
TGCAGTGCTAGCCTAGGTCCCTACGAGCAGTACTTC
CSASLGPYEQYF
>few|NA|TRBJ2-6|TRBV5-1
TGCGCCAGCAGCTTGGCTCGGAGCTCTGGGGCCAACGTCCTGACTTTC
CASSLARSSGANVLTF
>NA|NA|TRBJ2-1|TRBV12-3/TRBV12-4
TGTGCCACCCGTTTCGGTGCAGGGTACAATGAGCAGTTCTTC
CATRFGAGYNEQFF
>NA|NA|TRBJ2-5|TRBV10-3
TGTGCCACCGGACAGCAAGAGACCCAGTACTTC
CATGQQETQYF
>few|NA|TRBJ2-6|TRBV6-4
TGTGCCAGCAGTGTTGTTTGGGGCCCCCCCAACGTCCTGACTTTC
CASSVVWGPPNVLTF
>few|NA|TRBJ2-5|TRBV7-2
TGTGCCAGCAGCTTAAGAGCGGAGGTGAAGTACTTC
CASSLRAEVKYF
>NA|NA|TRBJ1-4|TRBV30
TGTGCCTGGAGTACGAATGGAGAAAAACTGTTTTTT
CAWSTNGEKLFF